This TCR beta chain appears in the sequencing data of a study of blood T cell repertoires in COVID-19. Study as a whole: Samples of COVID-19 (acute and convalescent) were obtained from the United States, Italy and Spain. PBMCs, B-cell-depleted T cells, or T cells provided the cDNA or gDNA that made up the material.

The table lists this clone with a count of one. This CDR3 region has 19 residues. Trimming pared 0 bases from V and 0 bases from J, leaving 18 bases between. Germline CDR1 and CDR2: LGHNA and YSLEER. Here immunoSEQ multiplex PCR was the method, and the copy in TCRdb shows in-frame clones only, minus some. The sample consists of 200,000 to 250,000 clones, around 82% of them appearing once. Sequencing was performed on peripheral blood. The sequence came from a human donor in a cohort sampled during active COVID-19. The chain links TRBV4-3 to TRBJ1-3, with D unclear. The CDR3 sequence is CASSQDIGPPSYSGNTIYF. The CDR3, as DNA: TGCGCCAGCAGCCAAGATATTGGGCCTCCCTCCTACTCTGGAAACACCATATATTTT.